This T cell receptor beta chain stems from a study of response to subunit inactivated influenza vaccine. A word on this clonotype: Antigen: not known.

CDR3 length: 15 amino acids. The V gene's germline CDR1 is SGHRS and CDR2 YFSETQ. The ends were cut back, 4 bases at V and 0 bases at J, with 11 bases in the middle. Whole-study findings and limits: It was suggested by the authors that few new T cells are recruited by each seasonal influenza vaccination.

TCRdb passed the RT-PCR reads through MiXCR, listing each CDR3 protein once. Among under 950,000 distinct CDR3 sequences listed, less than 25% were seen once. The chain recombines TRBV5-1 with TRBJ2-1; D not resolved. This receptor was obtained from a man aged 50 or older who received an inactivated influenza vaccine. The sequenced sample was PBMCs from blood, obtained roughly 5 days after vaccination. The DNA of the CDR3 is TGCGCCAGCAGCGAGCTCTCCGCCTCCTACAATGAGCAGTTCTTC. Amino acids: CASSELSASYNEQFF.